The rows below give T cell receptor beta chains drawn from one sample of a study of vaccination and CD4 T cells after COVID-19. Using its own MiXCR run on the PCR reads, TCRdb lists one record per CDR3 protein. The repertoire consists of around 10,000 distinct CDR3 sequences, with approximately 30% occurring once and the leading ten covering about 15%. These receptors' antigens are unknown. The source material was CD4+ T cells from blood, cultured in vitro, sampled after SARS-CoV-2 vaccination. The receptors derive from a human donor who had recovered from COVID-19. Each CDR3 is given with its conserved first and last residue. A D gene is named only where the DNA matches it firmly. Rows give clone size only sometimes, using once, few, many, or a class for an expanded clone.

cdr3_nt: TGTGCCACCAGCACGGGGACTGGAAACACCATATATTTT; cdr3_aa: CATSTGTGNTIYF; v_call: TRBV15; d_call: NA; clone_size: NA; j_call: TRBJ1-3
cdr3_nt: TGCAGTGCTAGCAGGGGTAGCAATCAGCCCCAGCATTTT; cdr3_aa: CSASRGSNQPQHF; v_call: TRBV20-1; d_call: NA; clone_size: few; j_call: TRBJ1-5
cdr3_nt: TGTGCCAGCATGCGTACAGGGGGCACTGAAGCTTTCTTT; cdr3_aa: CASMRTGGTEAFF; v_call: TRBV14; d_call: TRBD1; clone_size: NA; j_call: TRBJ1-1
cdr3_nt: TGTGCCAGCAGTAGACCAGGGGCAGGGTCTGAAGCTTTCTTT; cdr3_aa: CASSRPGAGSEAFF; v_call: TRBV25-1; d_call: NA; clone_size: few; j_call: TRBJ1-1
cdr3_nt: TGTGCCAGCAGCTCCCAGACAGGGCTTTCACCCCCCCACTTT; cdr3_aa: CASSSQTGLSPPHF; v_call: TRBV7-2; d_call: TRBD1; clone_size: NA; j_call: TRBJ1-6
cdr3_nt: TGTGCCAGCAGCTTACGACAGGGTCCCTACGAGCAGTACTTC; cdr3_aa: CASSLRQGPYEQYF; v_call: TRBV7-9; d_call: TRBD1; clone_size: NA; j_call: TRBJ2-7
cdr3_nt: TGTGCCAGCAGCCCAAACAGGGTGGTGAACACTGAAGCTTTCTTT; cdr3_aa: CASSPNRVVNTEAFF; v_call: TRBV7-2; d_call: NA; clone_size: few; j_call: TRBJ1-1
cdr3_nt: TGTGCCAGCAGTTACTCGATGGGGGGGGCGAGCAATCAGCCCCAGCATTTT; cdr3_aa: CASSYSMGGASNQPQHF; v_call: TRBV6-5; d_call: NA; clone_size: few; j_call: TRBJ1-5
cdr3_nt: TGTGCCAGCAGCTACAGGGTGGGGAGCAATCAGCCCCAGCATTTT; cdr3_aa: CASSYRVGSNQPQHF; v_call: TRBV7-2; d_call: NA; clone_size: NA; j_call: TRBJ1-5
cdr3_nt: TGCAGTGCCCACCAGCGGGAGAGGGGAAACATTCAGTACTTC; cdr3_aa: CSAHQRERGNIQYF; v_call: TRBV20-1; d_call: TRBD2; clone_size: NA; j_call: TRBJ2-4
cdr3_nt: TGTGCCAGCAGTCCCCGGTCGGGCTCATCTGGGGCCAACGTCCTGACTTTC; cdr3_aa: CASSPRSGSSGANVLTF; v_call: TRBV6-1; d_call: NA; clone_size: NA; j_call: TRBJ2-6
cdr3_nt: TGTGCCAGCAGGTGGGGGGGCGGTAACACCATATATTTT; cdr3_aa: CASRWGGGNTIYF; v_call: TRBV7-2; d_call: NA; clone_size: few; j_call: TRBJ1-3
cdr3_nt: TGTGCCAGCAGCCTCAGGGTGTCAACTCAAGCTAACTATGGCTACACCTTC; cdr3_aa: CASSLRVSTQANYGYTF; v_call: TRBV7-8; d_call: NA; clone_size: NA; j_call: TRBJ1-2
cdr3_nt: TGTGCCAGCAGCCCTCGACCGGGACTAGCGAACCACGAGCAGTACTTC; cdr3_aa: CASSPRPGLANHEQYF; v_call: TRBV7-2; d_call: TRBD2; clone_size: NA; j_call: TRBJ2-7